Reported below is one T cell receptor (beta chain). Its target is unknown. This sample is drawn from a study of memory CD4+ T cells and cytomegalovirus serostatus. General study results and limits: CD4+ memory repertoires contained about two fifths of the 164 reported CMV TCRbeta sequences. The CMV-associated TCR signature appears largely within the CD4+ memory repertoire. Repertoires predicted CMV serostatus with median bootstrapped AUC of about 0.94.

CDR3 length: 13 residues. V was pared by 2 bases and J by 6 bases, with 7 bases between. Germline V gene sequence: CDR1 LNHNV, CDR2 YYDKDF (reference sequence). Single viable CD3+CD4+CD8-CD45RO+ cells were sorted as the memory CD4+ T cells. Donors' CMV status reflects serum IgG against pp150, pp28, p38, p52. TCRdb keeps only in-frame clones here, not all; method: immunoSEQ multiplex PCR. Of approximately 60,000 clones listed, over 65% are singletons. The specimen sequenced was memory CD4+ T cells from blood. The chain carries TRBV15 and TRBJ1-4, with a possible D match to TRBD1 (6 bases). The TCR sequence derives from an adult in good health and CMV-seropositive. CDR3 coding DNA: TGTGCCACCAGCAGAAGGACAGATGAAAAACTGTTTTTT. It yields the protein CATSRRTDEKLFF.